The text below deals with one T cell receptor (beta chain). The data belong to a study of CD8+CD57+ T cells in acquired aplastic anemia. Study as a whole: CD4+ and CD8+ cells, once sorted, gave DNA averaging roughly 3.2 ug.

The CDR3 contains 13 residues. Germline V gives CDR1 DFQATT, CDR2 SNEGSKA (reference sequence). Trimming took off 0 bases at V and 5 bases at J, with 10 bases between the two ends. Profiling that covered TCR beta VDJ and CDR3 relied on genomic DNA as its template. TCRdb passed the reads through MiXCR, listing each CDR3 protein once. The sample shows approximately 380,000 distinct CDR3 sequences, 65% to 80% of them seen only once. V is TRBV20-1 and J is TRBJ2-5, with a possible D match to TRBD1 (5 bases). The receptor comes from a human donor in good health, serving as a control. Sequenced input: sorted CD4+, CD8+, or CD8+CD57+ T cells (not recorded which) from PBMCs. Here the CDR3 DNA reads TGCAGTGCTAGAGAGTGGGGCCGGGAGACCCAGTACTTC. This sequence encodes CSAREWGRETQYF.